The 4 T cell receptor beta chains below were found in one sample sequenced in a study of neurological immune-mediated disorders. TCRdb redid the calling of the 5' RACE reads with MiXCR, one entry per CDR3 protein. The top ten clones hold roughly 10% of a sample with about 59,000 distinct CDR3 sequences, 10% to 15% of them seen once. Material for sequencing was PBMCs. These receptors all stem from a woman aged 55-69 years with HTLV-1-associated myelopathy (HAM/TSP).

The table lists this clonotype with many counts. The V call is TRBV7-2, the J call TRBJ2-7; 14 nucleotides match TRBD2. The CDR3 has 21 amino acids. CDR1 is SGHTA and CDR2 is FQGNSA in the germline V gene. Trimming at V came to 5 bases and at J to 0 bases, leaving 18 bases not matched to a gene. CDR3 in amino acids: CASSPGGGGRTSGRSSYEQYF. For the CDR3, the DNA is TGTGCCAGCAGCCCGGGGGGAGGTGGCAGGACTAGCGGGAGGAGCTCCTACGAGCAGTACTTC.

Many counts were recorded for this clonotype. The rearrangement uses TRBV12-5 and TRBJ2-3; 11 nucleotides agree with TRBD1. The CDR3 covers 15 residues. Germline V gene lookup returns CDR1 LGHNT and CDR2 FRNRAP. Trimming cost V 3 bases and J 4 bases; bases outside gene matches: 3. CDR3 amino acids: CASGFGDRGADTQYF. The CDR3 bases are TGTGCTAGTGGTTTCGGGGACAGGGGGGCAGATACGCAGTATTTT.

This clonotype was detected many times. The chain's CDR3 is CSASLPGLEADTQYF. CDR3 sequence (DNA): TGCAGTGCTAGCTTACCGGGTTTGGAGGCAGATACGCAGTATTTT. The J gene is TRBJ2-3, the V gene TRBV20-1; possible D gene TRBD2, 5 bases. The CDR3 length is 15 residues. Trimming stripped 3 bases from V and 4 bases from J, with 17 bases between. CDR1 DFQATT and CDR2 SNEGSKA come from the germline V gene (reference sequence).

This clonotype was found many times. The chain carries TRBV25-1 and TRBJ2-2; no clear D. V was shortened by 2 bases and J by 7 bases, with 2 bases between the two germline ends. Germline V gene lookup returns CDR1 MGHDK and CDR2 SYGVNS. The CDR3 is 11 residues long. CDR3 in amino acids: CASSESGELFF. CDR3 bases: TGTGCCAGCAGTGAAAGCGGGGAGCTGTTTTTT. The full variable domain, with the rest looked up from reference TRBV25-1 and TRBJ2-2, is EADIYQTPRYLVIGTGKKITLECSQTMGHDKMYWYQQDPGMELHLIHYSYGVNSTEKGDLSSESTVSRIRTEHFPLTLESARPSHTSQYLCASSESGELFFGEGSRLTVL.